Below are 26 T cell receptor beta chains sequenced from a single sample in a study of T cell repertoires in ileal Crohn's disease. Profiled with immunoSEQ multiplex PCR; TCRdb holds only in-frame clones, not every one. The data hold around 16,000 clones, with roughly 90% observed a single time. Sample time point: inflamed ileum from the surgical specimen. Specimen: ileal tissue. These TCRs come from an adult with Crohn's disease.

This clone came up a few times. The chain uses TRBV5-1 and TRBJ1-2, with 9 bases aligning to TRBD1. Trimming took 1 base from V and 6 from J; bases not matched to a gene: 10. Looked up from germline, CDR1 is SGHRS and CDR2 is YFSETQ. The CDR3 length is 16 residues. CDR3 nucleotides: TGCGCCAGCAGCTTGTCCCCGGGACAGGGCGTAAATGGCTACACCTTC. Translation: CASSLSPGQGVNGYTF.

The V gene is TRBV5-5, the J gene TRBJ2-7; 7 positions agree with TRBD1. The germline gives CDR1 SGHKS, CDR2 YYEKEE (reference sequence). CDR3 length: 15 amino acids. The junction had 11 bases not matched to a gene; V was cut back by 4 bases and J by 4 bases. This CDR3 reads CASSETHRGKYEQYF. The CDR3, as DNA: TGTGCCAGCAGCGAAACACACAGGGGAAAATACGAGCAGTACTTC.

The chain's CDR3 is CSAIPDTEAFF. The CDR3 DNA sequence: TGCAGTGCTATCCCGGACACTGAAGCTTTCTTT. The V gene is TRBV20-1, the J gene TRBJ1-1; D is uncertain. With 4 bases removed from V and 3 bases from J, the gap between germline ends came to 6 bases. The germline V gene has CDR1 DFQATT and CDR2 SNEGSKA (reference sequence). There are 11 residues in the CDR3.

This chain links TRBV6-5 with TRBJ2-5; TRBD2 might be the D (6 bases). Germline CDR1 and CDR2: MNHEY and SVGAGI. CDR3 size: 15 residues. The V end was cut by 0 bases, the J end by 5 bases, with 13 bases between. CDR3 in amino acids: CASSYSTSSGETQYF. DNA for the CDR3: TGTGCCAGCAGTTACTCCACTAGCTCGGGCGAGACCCAGTACTTC.

The J gene is TRBJ2-2, the V gene TRBV4-1; 7 bases fit TRBD1. Germline V gene data show CDR1 as MGHRA and CDR2 as YSYEKL. V lost 6 bases to trimming and J lost 2 bases; unmatched junction nucleotides: 9. The length of the CDR3 is 16 residues. This chain's CDR3 is CASSPTGVGNTGELFF. CDR3 in DNA: TGCGCCAGCAGTCCCACAGGGGTAGGAAACACCGGGGAGCTGTTTTTT.

This chain joins TRBV27 and TRBJ2-3; TRBD1 is a possible D gene (6 bases). Germline V CDR1 and CDR2: MNHEY, SMNVEV (reference sequence). The V end was cut by 3 bases, the J end by 2 bases, with 9 bases between. The length of the CDR3 is 14 residues. The CDR3 DNA sequence: TGTGCCAGCAGTTTGGACAGCCCCACAGATACGCAGTATTTT. The encoded protein is CASSLDSPTDTQYF.

The chain employs TRBV5-1 and TRBJ2-4, with TRBD2 identical over 7 bases. Germline V gives CDR1 SGHRS, CDR2 YFSETQ. V was clipped by 7 bases and J by 3 bases; unmatched bases: 10. The CDR3 has 15 amino acids. The CDR3 bases are TGCGCCAGCTCACTCAGCGGGGACTTCAAAAACATTCAGTACTTC. Protein sequence: CASSLSGDFKNIQYF.

V usage is TRBV2 and J usage is TRBJ1-1, with D possibly TRBD1 on 6 matching bases. Germline assignment: CDR1 SNHLY and CDR2 FYNNEI. The CDR3 is made up of 12 amino acids. The ends were cut back, 6 bases at V and 6 bases at J, with 11 bases in the middle. The CDR3 protein is CASRNDRSEAFF. CDR3 sequence (DNA): TGTGCCAGCAGGAATGACAGGTCTGAAGCTTTCTTT.

The chain is built from TRBV27 and TRBJ2-2; 8 bases line up with TRBD1. This CDR3 is built from 17 residues. Germline V lookup: CDR1 MNHEY, CDR2 SMNVEV (reference sequence). V lost 3 bases to trimming and J lost 2 bases; unmatched junction nucleotides: 8. This CDR3 reads CASSFPPGTGNTGELFF. CDR3 nucleotides: TGTGCCAGCAGTTTCCCCCCGGGGACAGGAAACACCGGGGAGCTGTTTTTT.

V usage is TRBV13 and J usage is TRBJ1-4; no clear D gene. CDR1 PRHDT and CDR2 FYEKMQ come from the germline V gene (reference sequence). The CDR3 loop spans 12 amino acids. Trimming took 2 bases from V and 7 from J, leaving 5 bases between them. The CDR3 sequence is CASSLSAEKLFF. In DNA form, the CDR3 reads TGTGCCAGCAGCTTATCGGCTGAAAAACTGTTTTTT.

The chain links TRBV9 to TRBJ2-7; D unresolved. Per the germline V gene, CDR1 is SGDLS and CDR2 is YYNGEE. The CDR3 is made up of 14 amino acids. Between the trimmed V and J ends, which lost 0 bases and 3 bases, there was a span of 10 bases. CDR3 protein: CASSVGLDYYEQYF. The CDR3 nucleotides read TGTGCCAGCAGCGTAGGGTTGGATTACTACGAGCAGTACTTC. Full variable domain (missing parts from reference TRBV9 and TRBJ2-7): DSGVTQTPKHLITATGQRVTLRCSPRSGDLSVYWYQQSLDQGLQFLIQYYNGEERAKGNILERFSAQQFPDLHSELNLSSLELGDSALYFCASSVGLDYYEQYFGPGTRLTVT.

V is TRBV7-2 and J is TRBJ2-5; 7 bases map to TRBD2. The CDR3 is 13 residues long. V dropped 6 bases and J dropped 2; count of bases not matched to a gene: 3. Germline V gives CDR1 SGHTA, CDR2 FQGNSA. This CDR3 reads CASRLGLQETQYF. Written as DNA, the CDR3 is TGTGCCAGCAGGTTGGGACTACAAGAGACCCAGTACTTC.

The rearrangement uses TRBV2 and TRBJ2-5; TRBD1 is a possible D gene (5 bases). The ends were cut back, 6 bases at V and 5 bases at J, with 13 bases in the middle. The germline CDR1 and CDR2 sequences are SNHLY and FYNNEI. CDR3 length equals 13 residues. The CDR3 DNA reads as TGTGCCAGCAGAGAGCAGGGATCCGAGACCCAGTACTTC. Encoded protein: CASREQGSETQYF.

This clone occurred once. The chain joins TRBV12-5 to TRBJ1-1, with D possibly being TRBD1 (5 bases). The CDR3 extends over 14 amino acids. CDR1 LGHNT and CDR2 FRNRAP come from the germline V gene. V was cut by 5 bases and J by 0 bases, with 10 bases left in between. CDR3: CASGPRTLNTEAFF. Written as DNA, the CDR3 is TGTGCTAGTGGTCCCAGGACACTGAACACTGAAGCTTTCTTT.

The CDR3 protein is CASTVTSGKETQYF. In DNA form, the CDR3 reads TGCGCCAGCACAGTGACTAGCGGAAAAGAGACCCAGTACTTC. The rearrangement joins TRBV5-1 to TRBJ2-5; 9 bases map to TRBD2. The CDR3 consists of 14 residues. The germline V gene has CDR1 SGHRS and CDR2 YFSETQ. Trimming cost V 6 bases and J 3 bases; bases outside gene matches: 6.

The V and J genes are TRBV27 and TRBJ2-6; D gene unclear. Per the germline V gene, CDR1 is MNHEY and CDR2 is SMNVEV (reference sequence). V gave up 4 bases and J gave up 0 bases, with 10 bases separating them. The CDR3 is 16 residues long. The CDR3 protein is CASSSDTSSGANVLTF. The CDR3 DNA reads TGTGCCAGCAGTTCAGACACGAGCTCTGGGGCCAACGTCCTGACTTTC.

The genes are TRBV6-5 and TRBJ1-2, with 10 bases aligning to TRBD1. CDR3 length: 16 amino acids. Germline lookup yields CDR1 MNHEY and CDR2 SVGAGI. J lost 4 bases, V lost 0 bases, and 5 bases had no gene match. In nucleotides, the CDR3 is TGTGCCAGCAGTTACTCCGGGACAGGGGATCTCTATGGCTACACCTTC. Translating gives CASSYSGTGDLYGYTF.

The V gene is TRBV7-9, the J gene TRBJ1-1; D gene uncertain. V shed 1 base and J shed 4 bases, with 13 bases lying between them. The CDR3 covers 15 residues. CDR1 SEHNR and CDR2 FQNEAQ come from the germline V gene (reference sequence). The CDR3 DNA sequence: TGTGCCAGCAGCTTAGTGGACGTCCTCCCCACTGAAGCTTTCTTT. It codes for CASSLVDVLPTEAFF.

This chain connects TRBV7-8 to TRBJ1-1, with D tentatively TRBD1 (6 bases). This CDR3 is 15 amino acids long. V was clipped by 3 bases and J by 5 bases, with 16 bases between them. Per germline, CDR1 SGHVS and CDR2 FQNEAQ. The CDR3 nucleotides are TGTGCCAGCAGCTTTACGGACAGTCTAGAGACTGAAGCTTTCTTT. Its protein product is CASSFTDSLETEAFF. Drawing the rest from reference TRBV7-8 and TRBJ1-1, the complete variable domain is GAGVSQSPRYKVAKRGQDVALRCDPISGHVSLFWYQQALGQGPEFLTYFQNEAQLDKSGLPSDRFFAERPEGSVSTLKIQRTQQEDSAVYLCASSFTDSLETEAFFGQGTRLTVV.

The chain couples TRBV7-3 to TRBJ1-2; 7 bases are shared with TRBD1. This CDR3 has 18 residues. V lost 1 base, J lost 6 bases, and 17 bases stayed unmatched. Germline CDR1 reads SGHTA; CDR2 reads FQGTGA. CDR3 sequence: CASSLRPPTGEKGNGYTF. The DNA for the CDR3 is TGTGCCAGCAGCTTAAGACCTCCCACAGGGGAGAAGGGAAATGGCTACACCTTC.

The chain employs TRBV5-6 and TRBJ1-2, with a weak D call TRBD1 (5 bases). Per the germline V gene, CDR1 is SGHDT and CDR2 is YYEEEE. The CDR3 is 13 residues long. Deletions cut 4 bases from V and 4 bases from J, with 11 bases between. The CDR3: CASSTGTSYGYTF. DNA of the CDR3: TGTGCCAGCAGCACCGGGACCTCCTATGGCTACACCTTC. The whole variable domain, filled in from reference TRBV5-6 and TRBJ1-2, reads DAGVTQSPTHLIKTRGQQVTLRCSPKSGHDTVSWYQQALGQGPQFIFQYYEEEERQRGNFPDRFSGHQFPNYSSELNVNALLLGDSALYLCASSTGTSYGYTFGSGTRLTVV.

The chain has TRBV2 and TRBJ2-1; 11 bases are a match to TRBD1. The trim removed 6 bases at V and 8 bases at J, leaving 3 bases unmatched. Germline V gives CDR1 SNHLY, CDR2 FYNNEI. There are 13 residues in the CDR3. The CDR3 nucleotides are TGTGCCAGCAGGGGGACAGGGGGTCATGAGCAGTTCTTC. Amino acid sequence: CASRGTGGHEQFF.

V and J are TRBV7-2 and TRBJ2-7; D is perhaps TRBD2 (5 bases). Germline CDR1 SGHTA, CDR2 FQGNSA. The V and J ends lost 3 bases and 4 bases respectively, with 13 bases between them. CDR3 length: 14 residues. The CDR3 is CASSLSWGEYEQYF. The CDR3 bases are TGTGCCAGCAGCTTGAGTTGGGGAGAGTACGAGCAGTACTTC.

The chain couples TRBV5-1 to TRBJ1-2, with TRBD1 identical over 8 bases. J was trimmed by 3 bases and V by 0 bases; bases with no gene match: 13. Germline CDR1 SGHRS, CDR2 YFSETQ. The CDR3 is 18 amino acids. CDR3 sequence (DNA): TGCGCCAGCAGCTTGGCCGGTCTTCGTCAGGGGGCTCACTATGGCTACACCTTC. Its translation: CASSLAGLRQGAHYGYTF.

J is TRBJ1-1 and V is TRBV11-2, with a weak D call TRBD1 (5 bases). Looked up from germline, CDR1 is SGHAT and CDR2 is FQNNGV. The V end lost 6 bases, the J end lost 2 bases, and 13 bases lay between the germline ends. The CDR3 runs 14 residues. The CDR3 nucleotides read TGTGCCAGCAGTTGGGGGGTAGGAAACACTGAAGCTTTCTTT. Protein: CASSWGVGNTEAFF.

V gene TRBV7-9 combines with J gene TRBJ1-1, with a tentative D call TRBD1 (5 bases). The CDR3 is 14 amino acids. Germline loops: CDR1 SEHNR, CDR2 FQNEAQ (reference sequence). Trimming stripped 7 bases from V and 5 bases from J, with 17 bases between. The CDR3 loop reads CASTPGGYDTEAFF. DNA of the CDR3: TGTGCCAGCACCCCCGGGGGGTATGATACTGAAGCTTTCTTT.